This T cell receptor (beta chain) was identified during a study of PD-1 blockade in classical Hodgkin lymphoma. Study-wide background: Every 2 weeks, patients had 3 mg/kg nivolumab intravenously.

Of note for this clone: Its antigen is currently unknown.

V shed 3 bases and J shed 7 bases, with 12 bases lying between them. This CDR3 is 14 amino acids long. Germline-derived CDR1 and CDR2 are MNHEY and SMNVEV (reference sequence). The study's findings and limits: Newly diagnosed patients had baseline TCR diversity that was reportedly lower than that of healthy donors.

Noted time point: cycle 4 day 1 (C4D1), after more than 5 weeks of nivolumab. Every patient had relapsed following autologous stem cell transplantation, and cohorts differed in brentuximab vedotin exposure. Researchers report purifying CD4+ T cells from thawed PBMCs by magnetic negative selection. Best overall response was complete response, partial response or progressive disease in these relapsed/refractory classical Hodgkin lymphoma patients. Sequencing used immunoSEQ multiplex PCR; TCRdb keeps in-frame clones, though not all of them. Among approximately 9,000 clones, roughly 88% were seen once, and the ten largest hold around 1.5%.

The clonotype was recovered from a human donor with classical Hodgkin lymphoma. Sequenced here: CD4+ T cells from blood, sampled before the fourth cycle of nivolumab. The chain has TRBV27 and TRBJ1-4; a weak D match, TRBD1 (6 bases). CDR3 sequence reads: CASSFWGAGEKLFF. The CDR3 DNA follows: TGTGCCAGCAGTTTCTGGGGGGCTGGTGAAAAACTGTTTTTT. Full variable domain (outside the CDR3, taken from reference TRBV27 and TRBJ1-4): EAQVTQNPRYLITVTGKKLTVTCSQNMNHEYMSWYRQDPGLGLRQIYYSMNVEVTDKGDVPEGYKVSRKEKRNFPLILESPSPNQTSLYFCASSFWGAGEKLFFGSGTQLSVL.